The rows below give T cell receptor beta chains drawn from one sample of a study of cytomegalovirus exposure and HLA in healthy donors. Profiling relied on immunoSEQ multiplex PCR, and the TCRdb table lists in-frame clones only, not all of them. In the table there are a few hundred thousand clones, 70% to 90% of which are singletons. Sample: PBMCs. The receptors originated from a woman in her late teens or twenties in good health and CMV-seronegative. Each CDR3 is given without its conserved first and last residue.

v_call: TRBV20-1
j_call: TRBJ1-1
cdr3_aa: IAPLNTEAF

v_call: TRBV11-2
j_call: TRBJ2-5
cdr3_aa: ASSLFSGGYETQY

v_call: TRBV20-1
j_call: TRBJ2-7
cdr3_aa: SARRAYEQY

v_call: TRBV19
j_call: TRBJ1-1
cdr3_aa: ASSAGQGSTEAF

v_call: TRBV10-3
j_call: TRBJ1-2
cdr3_aa: AISNAYGAYGYT

v_call: TRBV5-4
j_call: TRBJ2-7
cdr3_aa: ASSIRDYSSYEQY

v_call: TRBV5-1
j_call: TRBJ2-6
cdr3_aa: ASSPGTGGPGANVLT

v_call: TRBV6-5
j_call: TRBJ1-2
cdr3_aa: ASSQPGRGGRGYT

v_call: TRBV10-1
j_call: TRBJ1-6
cdr3_aa: ANTSGTPADSPLH

v_call: TRBV5-1
j_call: TRBJ2-2
cdr3_aa: ASSFLAGGPTGELF

v_call: TRBV19
j_call: TRBJ1-5
cdr3_aa: ASSITGNQPQH

v_call: TRBV5-1
j_call: TRBJ2-4
cdr3_aa: ASSQRAPGQGATKNIQY

v_call: TRBV5-1
j_call: TRBJ2-1
cdr3_aa: ASSLKNSYNEQF

v_call: TRBV7-9
j_call: TRBJ2-3
cdr3_aa: ASSLGLAGGPDTQY

v_call: TRBV28
j_call: TRBJ1-1
cdr3_aa: ASSEDRGNTEAF

v_call: TRBV6-6
j_call: TRBJ1-6
cdr3_aa: ASRAVEGIPNSPLH

v_call: TRBV27
j_call: -
cdr3_aa: ASSPKAGGPYEQY

v_call: TRBV25-1
j_call: TRBJ2-3
cdr3_aa: ASSGASGTSTDTQY